This TCR beta chain was observed in a study of human CD8 memory T cell subsets. A remark on this clonotype: The antigen remains undetermined.

Study-level points and caveats: Stem-like memory T cell repertoires barely overlapped those of precursor exhausted T cells. Stem-like memory and precursor exhausted T cells, unlike effector memory cells, were similarly highly diverse.

Production of TCR beta libraries used UMI-labeled 5' RACE as the method. TCRdb derives one entry per CDR3 protein from the 5' RACE reads, leaving out DNA. Its table lists approximately 5,700 distinct CDR3 sequences. Germline V lookup: CDR1 SGHRS, CDR2 YFSETQ. The CDR3 length is 14 residues. The clonotype comes from a human donor in good health. Sequencing input: CD8+ T cells from PBMCs. The chain combines TRBV5-1 with TRBJ1-2; TCRdb's D call of TRBD1 is untestable without DNA. The CDR3 sequence is CASSLNREAFGYTF.